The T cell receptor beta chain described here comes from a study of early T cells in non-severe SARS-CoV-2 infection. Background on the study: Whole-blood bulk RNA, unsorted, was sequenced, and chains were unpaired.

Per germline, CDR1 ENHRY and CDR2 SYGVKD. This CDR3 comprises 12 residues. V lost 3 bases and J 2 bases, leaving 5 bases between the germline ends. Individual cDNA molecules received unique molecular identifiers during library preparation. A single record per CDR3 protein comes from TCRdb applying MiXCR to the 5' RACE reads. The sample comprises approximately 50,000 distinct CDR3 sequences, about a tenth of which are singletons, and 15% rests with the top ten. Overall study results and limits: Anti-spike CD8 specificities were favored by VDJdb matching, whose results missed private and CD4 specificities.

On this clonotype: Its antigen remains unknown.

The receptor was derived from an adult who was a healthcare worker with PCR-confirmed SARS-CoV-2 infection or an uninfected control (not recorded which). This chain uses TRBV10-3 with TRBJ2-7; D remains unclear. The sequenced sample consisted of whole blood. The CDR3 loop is CAISDRPYEQYF. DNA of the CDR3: TGTGCCATCAGTGACAGACCCTACGAGCAGTACTTC.